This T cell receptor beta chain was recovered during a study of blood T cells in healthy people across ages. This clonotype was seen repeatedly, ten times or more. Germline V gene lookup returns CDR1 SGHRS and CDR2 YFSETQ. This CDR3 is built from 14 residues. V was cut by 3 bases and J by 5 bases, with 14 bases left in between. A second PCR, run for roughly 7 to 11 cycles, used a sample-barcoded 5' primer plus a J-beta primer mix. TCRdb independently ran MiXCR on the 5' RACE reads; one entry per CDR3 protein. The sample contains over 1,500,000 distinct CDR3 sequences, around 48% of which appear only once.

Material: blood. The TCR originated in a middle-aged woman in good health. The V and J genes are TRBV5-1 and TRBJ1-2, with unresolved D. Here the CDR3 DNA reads TGCGCCAGCAGCTCCCGGACCCTTGGTTATGGCTACACCTTC. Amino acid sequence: CASSSRTLGYGYTF.